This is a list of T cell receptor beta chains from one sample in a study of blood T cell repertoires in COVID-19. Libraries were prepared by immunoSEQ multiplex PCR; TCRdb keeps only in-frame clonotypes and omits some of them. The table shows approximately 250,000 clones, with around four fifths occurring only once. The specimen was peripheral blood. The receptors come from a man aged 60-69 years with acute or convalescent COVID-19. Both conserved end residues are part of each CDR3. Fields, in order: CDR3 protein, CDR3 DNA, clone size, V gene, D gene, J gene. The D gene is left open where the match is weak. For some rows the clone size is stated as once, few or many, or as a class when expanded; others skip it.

CASSPRVSETQYF | TGCGCCAGCAGCCCCAGGGTTTCTGAGACCCAGTACTTC | NA | TRBV4-1 | NA | TRBJ2-5
CAWSRDRTGYTF | TGTGCCTGGAGTCGGGACAGGACAGGCTACACCTTC | NA | TRBV30 | TRBD1 | TRBJ1-2
CASSMRIGERGRTYNEQFF | TGTGCCAGTAGTATGAGGATCGGGGAGCGGGGGCGAACCTACAATGAGCAGTTCTTC | few | TRBV19 | TRBD2 | TRBJ2-1
CASSLDAGDQETQYF | TGTGCCAGCAGCTTAGATGCAGGGGACCAAGAGACCCAGTACTTC | NA | TRBV11-2 | NA | TRBJ2-5
CASSLNLLTDTQYF | TGTGCCAGCAGTTTAAATCTTCTCACAGATACGCAGTATTTT | NA | TRBV28 | NA | TRBJ2-3
CASSFRQNYNYGYTF | TGTGCCAGCAGTTTTAGACAGAATTATAACTATGGCTACACCTTC | once | TRBV6-5 | NA | TRBJ1-2
CASSLGAGGADTQYF | TGTGCCAGCAGCTTGGGCGCGGGAGGGGCAGATACGCAGTATTTT | NA | TRBV5-4 | TRBD2 | TRBJ2-3
CASSMGLAGAYNEQFF | TGTGCCAGCAGCATGGGACTAGCGGGAGCCTACAATGAGCAGTTCTTC | once | TRBV11-1 | TRBD2 | TRBJ2-1
CSVDLQGTYEQYF | TGCAGCGTTGACCTACAGGGAACCTACGAGCAGTACTTC | few | TRBV29-1 | NA | TRBJ2-7
CASRQTSSGNTIYF | TGTGCCAGCAGACAAACAAGCTCTGGAAACACCATATATTTT | few | TRBV3-1/TRBV3-2 | NA | TRBJ1-3
CASSFDRGNTEAFF | TGTGCCAGCAGCTTCGACAGGGGCAACACTGAAGCTTTCTTT | NA | TRBV7-6 | TRBD1 | TRBJ1-1
CASNRGFTDTQYF | TGTGCCAGTAACAGGGGTTTTACAGATACGCAGTATTTT | NA | TRBV11-2 | TRBD1 | TRBJ2-3
CASSKGQGDYTF | TGTGCCAGCAGCAAGGGACAGGGAGACTACACCTTC | few | TRBV7-9 | TRBD1 | TRBJ1-2
CASSFRRTEAFF | TGTGCCAGCAGTTTCCGTAGAACTGAAGCTTTCTTT | NA | TRBV28 | NA | TRBJ1-1
CASSFRAVSTDTQYF | TGTGCCAGCAGTTTCAGAGCGGTTAGCACAGATACGCAGTATTTT | NA | TRBV28 | NA | TRBJ2-3
CASSPDRDGYTF | TGTGCCAGCTCACCAGACAGGGACGGCTACACCTTC | NA | TRBV18 | TRBD1 | TRBJ1-2
CASSEGTSGGSVQYF | TGTGCCAGCAGTGAAGGGACTAGCGGGGGAAGTGTGCAGTACTTC | NA | TRBV6-1 | TRBD2 | TRBJ2-7
CAGQGASYEQYF | TGTGCCGGACAGGGGGCGTCCTACGAGCAGTACTTC | few | TRBV7-9 | TRBD1 | TRBJ2-7
CATSTGANSPLHF | TGTGCCACCTCGACAGGGGCTAATTCACCCCTCCACTTT | NA | TRBV12-3/TRBV12-4 | TRBD1 | TRBJ1-6
CASSLVLGLGTDTQYF | TGCGCCAGCAGCTTGGTACTGGGCCTGGGCACAGATACGCAGTATTTT | NA | TRBV5-1 | NA | TRBJ2-3
CASSELGRERGYTF | TGTGCCAGCAGTGAATTGGGGAGGGAGAGGGGCTACACCTTC | NA | TRBV6-1 | NA | TRBJ1-2
CASSLHSPAGELFF | TGTGCCAGCAGCTTACATTCCCCGGCCGGGGAGCTGTTTTTT | NA | TRBV7-9 | NA | TRBJ2-2
CASRRDIRSNQPQHF | TGTGCCAGCAGACGTGACATACGAAGCAATCAGCCCCAGCATTTT | NA | TRBV2 | NA | TRBJ1-5
CASSRGLAGGTDTQYF | TGTGCCAGCAGCCGCGGACTAGCGGGAGGGACAGATACGCAGTATTTT | NA | TRBV7-3 | TRBD2 | TRBJ2-3
CASSPSDF | TGTGCCAGCAGCCCCTCGGACTTC | NA | TRBV11-2 | NA | TRBJ2-7
CASSYLDRNNEKLFF | TGTGCCAGCAGTTACTTGGACAGGAATAATGAAAAACTGTTTTTT | NA | TRBV6-6 | TRBD1 | TRBJ1-4
CASLKVVEDRAKNIQYF | TGTGCCAGCCTAAAGGTCGTAGAGGACAGGGCGAAAAACATTCAGTACTTC | once | TRBV21-1 | NA | TRBJ2-4
CASLSSGSLTDTQYF | TGTGCCAGCCTATCTAGCGGTTCCCTCACAGATACGCAGTATTTT | NA | TRBV28 | TRBD2 | TRBJ2-3
CASSYPAGGPRNEQFF | TGTGCCAGCAGTTACCCAGCGGGAGGGCCTAGGAATGAGCAGTTCTTC | NA | TRBV6-5 | TRBD2 | TRBJ2-1
CAISDPGQGSYEQYF | TGTGCCATCAGTGACCCCGGACAGGGAAGTTACGAGCAGTACTTC | NA | TRBV10-3 | TRBD1 | TRBJ2-7
CASSSGQGITGELFF | TGCGCCAGCAGCTCCGGGCAGGGGATCACCGGGGAGCTGTTTTTT | NA | TRBV5-1 | NA | TRBJ2-2
CATSAHRGREQYF | TGTGCCACCAGTGCCCACAGGGGACGCGAGCAGTACTTC | NA | TRBV24-1 | TRBD1 | TRBJ2-7
CASSEQGVGNTGELFF | TGTGCCAGCAGTGAACAGGGGGTAGGGAACACCGGGGAGCTGTTTTTT | NA | TRBV6-4 | TRBD1 | TRBJ2-2
CASFRGTALSAETQYF | TGCGCCAGCTTTAGGGGGACAGCCTTATCTGCGGAGACCCAGTACTTC | NA | TRBV5-1 | TRBD1 | TRBJ2-5
CASSRQGAREKLFF | TGTGCCAGCAGCAGACAGGGGGCGAGGGAAAAACTGTTTTTT | NA | TRBV28 | TRBD1 | TRBJ1-4
CASSPLTGNSGNTIYF | TGTGCCAGCTCACCACTGACAGGAAACTCTGGAAACACCATATATTTT | NA | TRBV18 | NA | TRBJ1-3
CASSLGLAESTDTQYF | TGTGCCAGCAGCCTCGGACTAGCGGAAAGCACAGATACGCAGTATTTT | once | TRBV7-3 | TRBD2 | TRBJ2-3
CASSVEEEGAYEQYF | TGTGCCAGCAGCGTAGAGGAGGAGGGAGCCTACGAGCAGTACTTC | NA | TRBV9 | NA | TRBJ2-7
CASSYSGTRPTDTQYF | TGTGCCAGCAGCTACTCCGGGACTAGACCCACAGATACGCAGTATTTT | NA | TRBV3-1/TRBV3-2 | TRBD2 | TRBJ2-3
CASSFGQGVNTGELFF | TGTGCCAGCAGCTTCGGACAGGGGGTGAACACCGGGGAGCTGTTTTTT | NA | TRBV5-6 | TRBD1 | TRBJ2-2
CASSQFANGELFF | TGCGCCAGCAGCCAATTTGCGAACGGGGAGCTGTTTTTT | NA | TRBV4-1 | NA | TRBJ2-2
CASSLWGGEQYF | TGTGCCAGCAGCTTGTGGGGGGGCGAGCAGTACTTC | NA | TRBV7-2 | TRBD2 | TRBJ2-7
CSGGGLAGGSSSYNEQFF | TGCAGCGGGGGGGGACTAGCGGGAGGCTCGAGCTCCTACAATGAGCAGTTCTTC | NA | TRBV29-1 | TRBD2 | TRBJ2-1
CASSPSGGTYEQYF | TGTGCCAGCAGCCCTAGCGGGGGGACCTACGAGCAGTACTTC | many | TRBV11-2 | TRBD2 | TRBJ2-7
CASSYSLAGAGAQYF | TGTGCCAGCAGTTACTCCCTAGCGGGGGCAGGGGCCCAGTACTTC | NA | TRBV6-5 | TRBD2 | TRBJ2-5
CASSTGGTYEQYF | TGTGCCAGCAGCACGGGGGGGACCTACGAGCAGTACTTC | NA | TRBV3-1/TRBV3-2 | TRBD2 | TRBJ2-7
CASSIAGRGYEQYF | TGTGCCAGTAGTATAGCGGGGCGGGGATACGAGCAGTACTTC | NA | TRBV19 | NA | TRBJ2-7
CASSVESKYGYTF | TGTGCCAGCAGTGTGGAGTCCAAGTATGGCTACACCTTC | few | TRBV2 | NA | TRBJ1-2
CASSPGQGTGELFF | TGTGCCAGCAGCCCTGGACAGGGGACCGGGGAGCTGTTTTTT | NA | TRBV11-2 | TRBD1 | TRBJ2-2
CASSLGQGSYNSPLHF | TGTGCCAGCAGCCTCGGTCAGGGGAGCTATAATTCACCCCTCCACTTT | NA | TRBV5-4 | NA | TRBJ1-6
CASSPLIGTGELFF | TGTGCCAGCTCACCCCTCATCGGCACCGGGGAGCTGTTTTTT | NA | TRBV18 | NA | TRBJ2-2
CASSLSRTGALTGELFF | TGTGCCAGCTCACTATCCCGGACAGGGGCACTGACCGGGGAGCTGTTTTTT | NA | TRBV18 | TRBD1 | TRBJ2-2
CAWSPPRGRFLIRGGYTF | TGTGCCTGGAGTCCCCCGCGGGGCAGGTTCCTCATACGGGGTGGCTACACCTTC | NA | TRBV30 | NA | TRBJ1-2
CASSPVGQGAEAFF | TGTGCCAGCTCACCAGTGGGACAGGGGGCTGAAGCTTTCTTT | NA | TRBV18 | TRBD1 | TRBJ1-1
CASSPDRGGYEQYF | TGCGCCAGCAGCCCGGACAGGGGTGGCTACGAGCAGTACTTC | NA | TRBV5-1 | TRBD1 | TRBJ2-7
CASSSRLAGGPGNEQFF | TGTGCCAGCAGCTCCAGACTAGCGGGAGGGCCCGGCAATGAGCAGTTCTTC | NA | TRBV7-8 | TRBD2 | TRBJ2-1
CASRPTPTEKAFF | TGTGCCAGCAGACCGACCCCGACGGAGAAAGCTTTCTTT | NA | TRBV28 | NA | TRBJ1-1
CASSVDQRETDTQYF | TGTGCCAGCAGCGTAGACCAGCGGGAGACAGATACGCAGTATTTT | NA | TRBV9 | TRBD2 | TRBJ2-3
CASREGIGTGVGETQYF | TGTGCCAGCAGGGAGGGCATCGGGACAGGGGTTGGAGAGACCCAGTACTTC | few | TRBV2 | TRBD1 | TRBJ2-5